The TCR beta chain under discussion was sequenced for a study of beta chain features in type 1 diabetes (dated by TCRdb to the late 2010s). Regarding the research as a whole: Patients and healthy donors did not differ in mean age, gender distribution, total cell number or subset yield. A total of 90 million to 140 million sorted cells were examined across all samples, and RNA yield correlated strongly with the number of cells per subset. The study compared TCRB repertoires of sorted circulating CD4+ T cell subsets between recently diagnosed type 1 diabetes patients and matched healthy donors. Naive and central memory subsets were obtained from all 30 or so donors, but regulatory and stem cell-like memory subsets were isolated from only 8 patients and about 8 healthy donors.

All of the isolated RNA was reverse transcribed with the High Capacity cDNA Reverse Transcription Kit, so expressed TCRB transcripts were sequenced. Stem cell-like memory T cell samples underwent survey-depth immunoSEQ sequencing, averaging roughly 1 million total reads per sample. After sorted cells were lysed in RLT buffer, RNA was extracted with DNase-treated RNeasy Micro or Mini kits, with the choice depending on cell number. To prevent cross-contamination, each cell subset was processed individually, whereas patient and healthy donor samples were processed jointly. TCRB sequences were amplified from cDNA with the immunoSEQ multiplex PCR, producing 87-bp fragments spanning the CDR3 region. Sequencing of the amplicons was performed on the Illumina HiSeq platform. The source study handled its data this way. Synthetic template baselines were used to correct PCR bias computationally, reads within Hamming distance 2 were collapsed, and singletons that could not be merged were discarded. Reads were aligned against IMGT so that V, D and J genes, CDR3 length and insertions or deletions at six rearrangement sites could be assigned. Within each subset, clonotype counts were normalized to sorted cell number, and only after that were true diversity and Gini coefficients computed with the tcR R package. Repertoire sharing was quantified using the overlap coefficient calculated on TCRB nucleotide sequences. TCRdb took this table from immuneACCESS and kept in-frame rearrangements with V and J called. Such tables lack part of the clones; where checked against another copy, unresolved V genes explain under half of the gap, and the rest is unexplained. That table furnishes V, J and clone size, whereas the DNA furnished D and trimming. The sample table records about 110,000 clones; 30% to 50% of these occur just once. The ten largest clones take up about 0.07% of the sample.

Each donor gave one peripheral blood draw, averaging approximately 110 mL, which was collected into heparinised tubes. A BD FACSAria II was used to sort naive, central memory, regulatory and stem cell-like memory CD4+ T cells with a panel that included CD45RO, CCR7, CD25, CD127, CD95 and CD27. Purity was above 95% for every sorted population. PBMCs were isolated right away by Lymphoprep density gradient centrifugation and were stained directly, without culture. To minimize batch effects, samples were stained and sorted in pairs, one healthy donor with one patient per experiment. The CDR3 runs 15 amino acids, cysteine and phenylalanine included. The sequence is cut down to CDR3 DNA, 45 bases in frame from base 1. V is pared back by 4 bases and J by 5 bases, with 15 bases lying between the germline termini. CDR1 MGHRA and CDR2 YSYEKL are derived from the germline V gene. Paper-wide results and their limitations: Sequencing cDNA rather than genomic DNA could over-represent highly expressing activated cells, although activation and CD3 levels did not differ between groups. HLA sub-analyses involved small numbers of individuals, so any influence of HLA type on TCRB rearrangement remained unresolved. At VDJ recombination sites, patients with type 1 diabetes made fewer insertions and deleted more nucleotides, a pattern implying thymic rearrangement abnormalities. A moderate but significant shortening of TCRB CDR3 length was observed in type 1 diabetes patients in all four CD4+ subsets. Naive, central memory and regulatory TCRB repertoires appeared more similar among patients than among healthy donors. Shorter templates might be favored by PCR, yet because patient and control samples were amplified and corrected together, any such skew would affect both groups equally.

On this clone: This receptor's antigen is unknown. Base qualities are missing; no much larger clone stands one base away.

This sequence uses TRBV4-1 and TRBJ1-5, with the D segment identity uncertain. The sequenced material came from stem cell memory CD4+ T cells from blood. Reading the label with the study, this specimen's cell subset or site is: stem cell-like memory CD4+ T cells. The source of this sequence is a woman between 18 and 30 years old in good health. The CDR3 loop reads CASSLSARNDQPQHF. In nucleotide form, the sequence is TGCGCCAGCAGCCTGTCCGCGAGGAACGATCAGCCCCAGCATTTT.